The 26 T cell receptor beta chains given below trace back to one sample, sequenced in a study of Graves' ophthalmopathy and Graves' hyperthyroidism. As the template, RNA transcripts were used to amplify TCR beta CDR3 regions. Following a first-round RT-PCR that used HTBI primers, a second-round multiplex PCR was carried out. TCRdb used MiXCR to reprocess the multiplex PCR reads, holding one entry per CDR3 protein. The sample shows 450,000 or so distinct CDR3 sequences, about an eighth of them seen only once. The sequencing input was blood. The origin of the receptors is a young woman with Graves' ophthalmopathy.

This clonotype came up many times. The chain uses TRBV28 and TRBJ1-5, with D hard to call. The CDR3 runs to 14 residues. The V end was cut by 4 bases, the J end by 6 bases, with 13 bases between. The V gene's germline CDR1 is MDHEN and CDR2 SYDVKM. The CDR3 loop is CASSYLLRGQPQHF. The CDR3 DNA is TGTGCCAGCAGTTATCTTTTGCGGGGTCAGCCCCAGCATTTT.

The table lists this clonotype with many counts. The chain links TRBV20-1 to TRBJ1-6; D may be TRBD1 (5 bases). The V gene lost 1 base and the J gene lost 10 bases, with 11 bases spanning the gap. There are 13 residues in the CDR3. Germline lookup yields CDR1 DFQATT and CDR2 SNEGSKA (reference sequence). This CDR3 reads CSARGQGGSPLHF. The CDR3 bases are TGCAGTGCTAGAGGTCAGGGAGGGTCACCCCTCCACTTT.

This clonotype has ten or more counts. The CDR3 nucleotides are TGTGCCAGCAGCCCAGCAGGGGCGGAAGAGACCCAGTACTTC. Its translation is CASSPAGAEETQYF. The V gene is TRBV6-2 or TRBV6-3, the J gene TRBJ2-5; D may be TRBD1 (6 bases). CDR1 and CDR2 from the germline V gene are MNHEY and SVGEGT. This CDR3 comprises 14 residues. With 6 bases removed from V and 3 bases from J, the gap between germline ends came to 14 bases.

This clonotype came up many times. This chain links TRBV5-1 with TRBJ2-7; either TRBD1 or TRBD2 may fit D (6 bases each). Between the trimmed V and J ends, which lost 1 base and 2 bases, there was a span of 13 bases. Per germline, CDR1 SGHRS and CDR2 YFSETQ. The CDR3 loop spans 15 amino acids. CDR3 coding DNA: TGCGCCAGCAGCTTGTGGAGGGACAAAACCTACGAGCAGTACTTC. Its translation: CASSLWRDKTYEQYF.

The chain uses TRBV12-3 or TRBV12-4 and TRBJ2-5; 8 nucleotides line up with TRBD1. The CDR3 extends over 15 amino acids. The V and J ends lost 6 bases and 5 bases, in that order; junction bases with no gene match: 11. The CDR3 DNA reads as TGTGCCAGCAGAGCAGACAGGGGCGAAACGGAGACCCAGTACTTC. This sequence encodes CASRADRGETETQYF.

This clonotype turned up a few times. The chain has TRBV6-2 or TRBV6-3 and TRBJ1-2, with D possibly matching TRBD1 (5 bases). The CDR3 sequence is 13 residues long. The germline gives CDR1 MNHEY, CDR2 SVGEGT. V gave up 9 bases and J gave up 3 bases, with 14 bases separating them. The CDR3 region is CASTREGYYGYTF. In DNA, the CDR3 is TGTGCCAGTACCAGGGAGGGATACTATGGCTACACCTTC.

This clonotype was found many times. The V gene is TRBV12-5, the J gene TRBJ2-5; tentatively, D is TRBD1 (6 bases). CDR1 and CDR2 (germline): LGHNT, FRNRAP. Trimming removed 1 base at V and 5 bases at J, with 14 bases between. CDR3 length equals 15 residues. CDR3 amino acids: CASGLDQGIGETQYF. Here the CDR3 DNA reads TGTGCTAGTGGTTTGGACCAGGGGATTGGGGAGACCCAGTACTTC. The variable domain in full, completed from reference TRBV12-5 and TRBJ2-5, reads DARVTQTPRHKVTEMGQEVTMRCQPILGHNTVFWYRQTMMQGLELLAYFRNRAPLDDSGMPKDRFSAEMPDATLATLKIQPSEPRDSAVYFCASGLDQGIGETQYFGPGTRLLVL.

This clonotype showed up many times. The CDR3 coding sequence is TGTGCCAGCAGCCACCTAACAGGGATCACTGAAGCTTTCTTT. It codes for CASSHLTGITEAFF. The chain uses TRBV11-3 and TRBJ1-1; perhaps TRBD1 as D (6 bases). CDR3 length: 14 residues. Germline CDR1 SGHNT, CDR2 YENEEA. Trimming pared 5 bases from V and 4 bases from J, leaving 14 bases between. Based on the CDR3 plus reference TRBV11-3 and TRBJ1-1, the full variable domain is EAGVVQSPRYKIIEKKQPVAFWCNPISGHNTLYWYLQNLGQGPELLIRYENEEAVDDSQLPKDRFSAERLKGVDSTLKIQPAELGDSAVYLCASSHLTGITEAFFGQGTRLTVV.

The rearrangement uses TRBV18 and TRBJ1-6; 9 nucleotides agree with TRBD1. Unmatched junction bases numbered 5, after V lost 3 bases and J lost 8 bases. This CDR3 has 15 amino acids. Germline V gene data show CDR1 as KGHSH and CDR2 as LQKENI. The CDR3 region has the DNA TGTGCCAGCTCACCCAAGGACAGGGGCCATTCACCCCTCCACTTT. It translates to CASSPKDRGHSPLHF.

This clonotype was counted at least ten times. The chain combines TRBV11-2 with TRBJ2-7; possible D gene TRBD2, 5 bases. Germline V gene sequence: CDR1 SGHAT, CDR2 FQNNGV. V lost 6 bases and J 2 bases, leaving 14 bases between the germline ends. This CDR3 has 14 residues. DNA for the CDR3: TGTGCCAGCAGTACCAACCCCGGGGCCTACGAGCAGTACTTC. Residues: CASSTNPGAYEQYF.

This clonotype was counted ten times or more. The chain recombines TRBV28 with TRBJ2-2, with D unclear. CDR1 is MDHEN, CDR2 SYDVKM, per germline. The CDR3 sequence is 13 residues long. V was trimmed by 6 bases and J by 1 base, leaving 6 bases between them. The DNA of the CDR3 is TGTGCCAGCAGGACGGTGAACACCGGGGAGCTGTTTTTT. It is translated as CASRTVNTGELFF.

V is TRBV11-1 and J is TRBJ2-2; D could derive from TRBD1 or TRBD2 (5 bases each). The CDR3 runs to 18 residues. Trimming took off 2 bases at V and 5 bases at J, with 21 bases between the two ends. Germline CDR1 reads SGHAT; CDR2 reads FQDESV (reference sequence). CDR3 amino acids: CASSLPARDPRGTGELFF. The CDR3 DNA reads TGTGCCAGCAGCTTACCAGCAAGGGACCCCCGAGGGACCGGGGAGCTGTTTTTT.

The sample holds a few counts of this clonotype. The V and J genes are TRBV24-1 and TRBJ1-1; D might be TRBD1 (6 bases). CDR1 and CDR2 from the germline V gene are KGHDR and SFDVKD. Trimming shortened V by 5 bases and J by 6 bases, and 9 bases separated the two germline ends. The CDR3 has 12 residues. Here the CDR3 reads CATSGGGPEAFF. CDR3 bases: TGTGCCACCAGTGGCGGGGGGCCTGAAGCTTTCTTT.

Many counts were recorded for this clonotype. The chain uses TRBV7-2 and TRBJ2-7; tentatively, D is TRBD1 or TRBD2 (5 bases each). Germline values: CDR1 SGHTA, CDR2 FQGNSA. V was pared by 4 bases and J by 1 base, with 17 bases between. This CDR3 has 16 residues. The CDR3 is CASSSHRDEGSYEQYF. CDR3 nucleotide sequence: TGTGCCAGCAGCTCTCACCGGGACGAAGGATCCTACGAGCAGTACTTC.

This clonotype was picked up many times. V is TRBV9 and J is TRBJ2-7; either TRBD1 or TRBD2 may fit D (5 bases each). CDR1 SGDLS and CDR2 YYNGEE come from the germline V gene. V lost 3 bases and J 2 bases, leaving 12 bases between the germline ends. The CDR3 sequence is 14 residues long. The CDR3 bases are TGTGCCAGCAGCGCCCCGGGACCCCCCTACGAGCAGTACTTC. Protein: CASSAPGPPYEQYF. The complete variable domain, with remaining parts taken from reference TRBV9 and TRBJ2-7, reads DSGVTQTPKHLITATGQRVTLRCSPRSGDLSVYWYQQSLDQGLQFLIQYYNGEERAKGNILERFSAQQFPDLHSELNLSSLELGDSALYFCASSAPGPPYEQYFGPGTRLTVT.

The genes are TRBV7-3 and TRBJ2-7, with 9 nucleotides matching TRBD1. Germline V gene data show CDR1 as SGHTA and CDR2 as FQGTGA. Germline trimming cut 4 bases from V and 6 bases from J; bases unmatched to any gene: 4. This CDR3 is built from 13 residues. In DNA form, the CDR3 reads TGTGCCAGCAGCTCCGGGACAGGGACCGAGCAGTACGTC. Its protein product is CASSSGTGTEQYV.

This clonotype occurred many times. The chain combines TRBV12-3 or TRBV12-4 with TRBJ1-5; D uncertain. Trimming cost V 2 bases and J 7 bases, with 12 bases left between them. The length of the CDR3 is 14 residues. CDR3 amino acids: CASSLIGGNQPQHF. CDR3 bases: TGTGCCAGCAGTTTAATAGGAGGGAACCAGCCCCAGCATTTT.

At least ten counts were recorded for this clonotype. The rearrangement links TRBV12-3 or TRBV12-4 to TRBJ2-7, with 7 bases matching TRBD1. The CDR3 runs 14 residues. Losses at the gene ends were 3 bases for V and 5 bases for J; bases not matched to a gene: 7. CDR3 amino acids: CASSLRGRGHEQYF. The CDR3 region has the DNA TGTGCCAGCAGTTTGAGGGGAAGGGGGCACGAGCAGTACTTC.

This chain links TRBV30 with TRBJ2-7, with TRBD2 matching over 7 bases. Germline lookup yields CDR1 GTSNPN and CDR2 SVGIG (reference sequence). This CDR3 has 14 amino acids. J was trimmed by 5 bases and V by 3 bases; bases with no gene match: 10. For the CDR3, the DNA is TGTGCCTGGAGGTGGCCAGCGGGACGGCACGAGCAGTACTTC. Translation: CAWRWPAGRHEQYF.

This clonotype was counted at least ten times. V and J are TRBV5-6 and TRBJ2-2; D ambiguous. From germline, CDR1 is SGHDT and CDR2 YYEEEE. This CDR3 is built from 14 residues. V was clipped by 6 bases and J by 6 bases, with 15 bases between them. The CDR3: CASTTGFLAGELFF. The CDR3 coding sequence is TGTGCCAGCACAACCGGATTCCTCGCCGGGGAGCTGTTTTTT.

This clonotype was counted ten times or more. The chain has TRBV6-1 and TRBJ2-7; tentative D call: TRBD1 (5 bases). The V gene's germline CDR1 is MNHNS and CDR2 SASEGT. V shed 7 bases and J shed 4 bases, with 11 bases lying between them. This CDR3 comprises 12 residues. The CDR3 is CASNDQGYEQYF. The DNA of the CDR3 is TGTGCCAGCAACGATCAGGGATACGAGCAGTACTTC.

This clonotype appeared many times. CDR3 loop: CSARPLQGAQTEAFF. The CDR3, as DNA: TGCAGTGCTAGACCTTTACAGGGGGCCCAAACTGAAGCTTTCTTT. The V gene is TRBV20-1, the J gene TRBJ1-1; 9 bases are a match to TRBD1. Unmatched junction bases numbered 9, after V lost 2 bases and J lost 5 bases. Germline assignment: CDR1 DFQATT and CDR2 SNEGSKA (reference sequence). This CDR3 spans 15 amino acids.

This clonotype was seen many times. V is TRBV10-1 and J is TRBJ2-7; D is undetermined. Germline V CDR1 and CDR2: WNHNN, SYGVQD (reference sequence). Trimming removed 2 bases from V and 1 base from J, with 6 bases in between. CDR3 length: 13 residues. The CDR3 spells CASSEHGSYEQYF. The CDR3 nucleotides are TGCGCCAGCAGTGAGCACGGTTCCTACGAGCAGTACTTC.

The table lists this clonotype with many counts. V gene TRBV12-5 combines with J gene TRBJ2-7, with D possibly being TRBD1 (5 bases). The CDR3 spans 12 residues. V dropped 5 bases and J dropped 8 bases, with 13 bases sitting between them. From germline, CDR1 is LGHNT and CDR2 FRNRAP. The CDR3 nucleotides read TGTGCTAGTGGTGACAGACGGTGGAAGCAGTACTTC. Its translation: CASGDRRWKQYF.

This clonotype appeared a few times. The V gene is TRBV27, the J gene TRBJ1-5, with 11 positions matching TRBD1. V shed 5 bases, J shed 4 bases, and the junction held 7 bases outside the gene matches. This CDR3 region has 16 residues. Germline CDR1 and CDR2: MNHEY and SMNVEV (reference sequence). The CDR3 coding sequence is TGTGCCAGCAGTCCCCGGACAGGGGGCATTAATCAGCCCCAGCATTTT. Protein sequence: CASSPRTGGINQPQHF.

This clonotype has ten or more counts. The chain links TRBV11-1 to TRBJ2-2; 10 bases match TRBD2. Germline values: CDR1 SGHAT, CDR2 FQDESV (reference sequence). The ends lost 4 bases at V and 4 bases at J; junction bases unmatched: 6. The CDR3 runs 16 residues. CDR3 DNA sequence: TGTGCCAGCAGCTACCAGCGGGGGGGCATCACCGGGGAGCTGTTTTTT. Protein sequence: CASSYQRGGITGELFF.